The 31 T cell receptor beta chains below were found in one sample sequenced in a study of cytomegalovirus exposure and HLA in healthy donors. Researchers ran the PCR with 60 Vbeta and 13 Jbeta primers. Profiled with immunoSEQ multiplex PCR; TCRdb holds only in-frame clones, not every one. The sample data list around 100,000 clones. The sample was PBMCs. The receptor set was obtained from a man aged 40-49 years in good health and CMV-seropositive.

The CDR3 sequence is CAGNVIRGTGYTGELFF. The CDR3 bases are TGTGCCGGGAACGTGATTCGTGGGACAGGGTATACCGGGGAGCTGTTTTTT. The chain is built from TRBV2 and TRBJ2-2; 9 nucleotides agree with TRBD1. Germline V gives CDR1 SNHLY, CDR2 FYNNEI. The CDR3 has 17 residues. The ends lost 11 bases at V and 5 bases at J; junction bases unmatched: 18.

The chain is built from TRBV19 and TRBJ1-5; no definite D call. Per germline, CDR1 LNHDA and CDR2 SQIVND (reference sequence). Trimming left V 1 base short and J 0 bases short, with 7 bases between. The CDR3 has 15 residues. In DNA form, the CDR3 reads TGTGCCAGTAGTATAGGCGAGGTTAGCAATCAGCCCCAGCATTTT. It is translated as CASSIGEVSNQPQHF.

The rearrangement uses TRBV5-6 and TRBJ1-5; D gene uncertain. V was clipped by 3 bases and J by 7 bases, with 8 bases between them. The V gene's germline CDR1 is SGHDT and CDR2 YYEEEE. This CDR3 contains 12 residues. The CDR3 loop reads CASSSESQPQHF. Written as DNA, the CDR3 is TGTGCCAGCAGCTCCGAGAGCCAGCCCCAGCATTTT.

The chain uses TRBV6-5 and TRBJ2-5; D possibly corresponds to TRBD1 (6 bases). The V and J ends lost 8 bases and 1 base respectively, with 14 bases between them. The germline CDR1 and CDR2 sequences are MNHEY and SVGAGI. This CDR3 has 14 amino acids. The CDR3: CASGLGGFQETQYF. CDR3 nucleotide sequence: TGTGCCAGCGGATTAGGGGGATTCCAAGAGACCCAGTACTTC.

The V gene is TRBV7-3, the J gene TRBJ1-4; D gene uncertain. The ends were cut back, 3 bases at V and 0 bases at J, with 11 bases in the middle. The CDR3 has 16 residues. CDR1 SGHTA and CDR2 FQGTGA come from the germline V gene. In nucleotides, the CDR3 is TGTGCCAGCAGCTTTAACAATGGAGCAACTAATGAAAAACTGTTTTTT. This encodes CASSFNNGATNEKLFF.

On this clone: The junction departs from germline at one end; a sequencing error may be responsible. Other DNA sequences in the sample encode the same CDR3. The chain is built from TRBV18 and TRBJ1-1; D not resolved. Germline CDR1 reads KGHSH; CDR2 reads LQKENI. The CDR3 length is 14 residues. CDR3 nucleotide sequence: TGCGCCAGCTCACCACTAGGAGAGAACACTGAAGCTTTCTTT. This encodes CASSPLGENTEAFF.

This chain uses TRBV28 with TRBJ1-1; 7 bases map to TRBD1. Germline loops: CDR1 MDHEN, CDR2 SYDVKM. V shed 5 bases and J 3 bases; nucleotides not matched to a gene: 9. The CDR3 totals 15 residues. DNA for the CDR3: TGTGCCAGCAGTGTGCAGACAGGGATCTACACTGAAGCTTTCTTT. It codes for CASSVQTGIYTEAFF.

The DNA of the CDR3 is TGTGCCAGCAGCCAATCGACCGGGACAGGGGGACGGGATCAGCCCCAGCATTTT. Residues: CASSQSTGTGGRDQPQHF. The chain is built from TRBV4-2 and TRBJ1-5, with 11 bases matching TRBD1. This CDR3 comprises 18 residues. V lost 2 bases to trimming and J lost 5 bases; unmatched junction nucleotides: 11. Germline V gives CDR1 LGHNA, CDR2 YNFKEQ.

The chain joins TRBV28 to TRBJ1-5, with D tentatively TRBD1 (6 bases). The V gene's germline CDR1 is MDHEN and CDR2 SYDVKM. This CDR3 contains 15 residues. V lost 5 bases, J lost 0 bases, and 11 bases lay in between. CDR3: CASSRGHYSNQPQHF. Written as DNA, the CDR3 is TGTGCCAGCAGTCGGGGACATTATAGCAATCAGCCCCAGCATTTT. Variable domain in full (rest from reference TRBV28 and TRBJ1-5): DVKVTQSSRYLVKRTGEKVFLECVQDMDHENMFWYRQDPGLGLRLIYFSYDVKMKEKGDIPEGYSVSREKKERFSLILESASTNQTSMYLCASSRGHYSNQPQHFGDGTRLSIL.

The chain couples TRBV6-1 to TRBJ1-2; D is possibly TRBD1 (5 bases). Trimming took 3 bases from V and 6 from J, leaving 8 bases between them. CDR1 and CDR2 from the germline V gene are MNHNS and SASEGT. The CDR3 has 12 amino acids. The DNA of the CDR3 is TGTGCCAGCAGTGATTCAGGGAATGGCTACACCTTC. It specifies CASSDSGNGYTF.

The chain recombines TRBV7-9 with TRBJ2-7; 10 bases agree with TRBD2. Losses at the gene ends were 2 bases for V and 7 bases for J; bases not matched to a gene: 5. Germline assignment: CDR1 SEHNR and CDR2 FQNEAQ (reference sequence). CDR3 length: 14 residues. DNA of the CDR3: TGTGCCAGCAGCTTAAGTCTAGCGGGAGAAGAGCAGTACTTC. Encoded protein: CASSLSLAGEEQYF.

This chain uses TRBV7-2 with TRBJ1-2, with 8 bases that match TRBD1. This CDR3 spans 15 amino acids. The J segment lost 4 bases and the V segment lost 4 bases, leaving 8 bases of the junction unmatched. Germline values: CDR1 SGHTA, CDR2 FQGNSA. In nucleotides, the CDR3 is TGTGCCAGCAGCTATGTACAGGGGGGAAGCTATGGCTACACCTTC. Translating gives CASSYVQGGSYGYTF.

The chain joins TRBV25-1 to TRBJ1-1; D possibly corresponds to TRBD1 (6 bases). The V gene lost 5 bases and the J gene lost 0 bases, with 19 bases spanning the gap. Germline lookup yields CDR1 MGHDK and CDR2 SYGVNS. The CDR3 sequence is 17 residues long. The CDR3 DNA is TGTGCCAGCAGTAAGGGGGTAACACAGGGAATGAACACTGAAGCTTTCTTT. Protein product: CASSKGVTQGMNTEAFF.

The chain combines TRBV6-1 with TRBJ2-7, with TRBD1 matching over 9 bases. The V and J ends lost 4 bases and 7 bases, in that order; junction bases with no gene match: 14. Germline loops: CDR1 MNHNS, CDR2 SASEGT. There are 16 residues in the CDR3. The CDR3 region has the DNA TGTGCCAGCAGTGCTCGCTCCGGGACAGGGCCCTTAGAGCAGTACTTC. This gives the protein CASSARSGTGPLEQYF.

The genes are TRBV5-4 and TRBJ2-3; unclear D gene. Per the germline V gene, CDR1 is SGHNT and CDR2 is YYREEE (reference sequence). The CDR3 sequence is 13 residues long. The V end lost 4 bases, the J end lost 0 bases, and 6 bases lay between the germline ends. CDR3 amino acids: CASSHSSTDTQYF. Here the CDR3 DNA reads TGTGCCAGCAGCCACTCTAGCACAGATACGCAGTATTTT.

This chain connects TRBV14 to TRBJ2-7; 10 bases agree with TRBD2. After removal of 4 bases from V and 6 bases from J, the junction contained 6 bases not matched to a gene. CDR3 length: 14 residues. Germline CDR1 reads SGHDN; CDR2 reads FVKESK. The CDR3 nucleotides are TGTGCCAGCAGCCCCAGGCTAGCGGGAGTCGAGCAGTACTTC. It is translated as CASSPRLAGVEQYF. Looking up the rest from reference TRBV14 and TRBJ2-7 gives the full variable domain: EAGVTQFPSHSVIEKGQTVTLRCDPISGHDNLYWYRRVMGKEIKFLLHFVKESKQDESGMPNNRFLAERTGGTYSTLKVQPAELEDSGVYFCASSPRLAGVEQYFGPGTRLTVT.

The chain has TRBV5-6 and TRBJ1-1, with D unclear. This CDR3 comprises 15 residues. V shed 4 bases and J shed 5 bases, with 18 bases lying between them. Germline CDR1 is SGHDT and CDR2 is YYEEEE. The DNA of the CDR3 is TGTGCCAGCAGCCGAAGGACGGGGATGGGAACTGAAGCTTTCTTT. Protein: CASSRRTGMGTEAFF.

The rearrangement joins TRBV4-2 to TRBJ1-6, with TRBD1 matching over 7 bases. The CDR3 loop spans 15 amino acids. The V segment lost 0 bases and the J segment 11 bases; nucleotides outside the gene matches: 7. From germline, CDR1 is LGHNA and CDR2 YNFKEQ. CDR3 DNA: TGTGCCAGCAGCCAAGATCTCCAGGGGGTAGCACCCCTCCACTTT. Translation: CASSQDLQGVAPLHF.

In DNA form, the CDR3 reads TGTGCCAGCAGCTTCGTGAAGGGGAGGAAGACCCAGTACTTC. It is translated as CASSFVKGRKTQYF. The V gene is TRBV7-2, the J gene TRBJ2-5; the D gene is possibly TRBD2 (6 bases). V gave up 3 bases and J gave up 6 bases, with 14 bases separating them. Germline assignment: CDR1 SGHTA and CDR2 FQGNSA. The CDR3 consists of 14 residues.

The chain recombines TRBV29-1 with TRBJ2-1, with 12 bases that match TRBD2. The CDR3 sequence is 15 residues long. Trimming took 8 bases from V and 7 from J; bases not matched to a gene: 12. Germline CDR1 and CDR2: SQVTM and ANQGSEA. In nucleotides, the CDR3 is TGCAGCACCTTTAACGGACTAGCGGGATTAAATGAGCAGTTCTTC. It translates to CSTFNGLAGLNEQFF.

This sequence joins TRBV5-1 and TRBJ2-5, with 7 bases fitting TRBD2. J lost 9 bases, V lost 0 bases, and 11 bases had no gene match. This CDR3 is 15 amino acids long. The germline CDR1 and CDR2 sequences are SGHRS and YFSETQ. The CDR3 reads CASSLDGGTGGSQYF. DNA for the CDR3: TGCGCCAGCAGCTTGGACGGCGGGACCGGGGGGTCCCAGTACTTC.

The rearrangement links TRBV11-1 to TRBJ2-5; the D gene is possibly TRBD1 (6 bases). Judging by the DNA end, TRBJ2-7 fits better; the J call may be wrong. Germline V gene sequence: CDR1 SGHAT, CDR2 FQDESV (reference sequence). This CDR3 has 16 amino acids. DNA of the CDR3: TGTGCCAGCAGCCATACTGGACAGCTTCTAAACTACGAGCAGTACTTC. Translated: CASSHTGQLLNYEQYF.

The V gene is TRBV28, the J gene TRBJ1-5; D is perhaps TRBD1 (6 bases). The V gene's germline CDR1 is MDHEN and CDR2 SYDVKM. This CDR3 comprises 14 residues. V lost 5 bases to trimming and J lost 3 bases, with 11 bases between them. The CDR3 sequence: CASSARGDNQPQHF. The CDR3 DNA is TGTGCCAGCAGTGCCAGGGGTGACAATCAGCCCCAGCATTTT.

The chain links TRBV18 to TRBJ1-1, with D unclear. CDR3 length: 15 amino acids. Germline lookup yields CDR1 KGHSH and CDR2 LQKENI. V was shortened by 3 bases and J by 0 bases, with 11 bases between the two germline ends. The CDR3 DNA is TGTGCCAGCTCACCCCCGGGGAGTCTGAACACTGAAGCTTTCTTT. Protein product: CASSPPGSLNTEAFF.

V and J are TRBV11-2 and TRBJ1-2; 8 nucleotides match TRBD1. The trim removed 5 bases at V and 4 bases at J, leaving 9 bases unmatched. The length of the CDR3 is 15 residues. The V gene's germline CDR1 is SGHAT and CDR2 FQNNGV. The CDR3 DNA follows: TGTGCCAGCAGCCCCCGGGCAGGGGGCCCCTATGGCTACACCTTC. Its protein product is CASSPRAGGPYGYTF.

The rearrangement joins TRBV7-8 to TRBJ2-5; perhaps TRBD1 as D (6 bases). V was shortened by 3 bases and J by 0 bases, with 8 bases between the two germline ends. The CDR3 runs to 14 residues. Per the germline V gene, CDR1 is SGHVS and CDR2 is FQNEAQ. CDR3 region: CASSFRTDQETQYF. The CDR3 region has the DNA TGTGCCAGCAGCTTCAGGACAGACCAAGAGACCCAGTACTTC.

The genes are TRBV27 and TRBJ2-7; 10 nucleotides line up with TRBD1. The CDR3 length is 15 residues. Trimming cost V 4 bases and J 2 bases; bases outside gene matches: 5. In germline, CDR1 is MNHEY, CDR2 SMNVEV (reference sequence). The CDR3 here is CASSSGTGVPYEQYF. The CDR3 DNA reads TGTGCCAGCAGTTCAGGGACAGGGGTTCCCTACGAGCAGTACTTC.

The chain combines TRBV7-6 with TRBJ2-5, with D tentatively TRBD2 (5 bases). There are 15 residues in the CDR3. V lost 0 bases and J lost 7, with 15 bases in between. CDR1 and CDR2 from the germline V gene are SGHVS and FNYEAQ. DNA of the CDR3: TGTGCCAGCAGCTTAGCACTACCGGGAAGAACGACCCAGTACTTC. This translates into CASSLALPGRTTQYF.

V is TRBV4-1 and J is TRBJ2-2; weak D call: TRBD1 (6 bases). CDR1 is MGHRA, CDR2 YSYEKL, per germline. Trimming shortened V by 1 base and J by 7 bases, and 16 bases separated the two germline ends. The CDR3 covers 16 residues. CDR3 sequence reads: CASSQVAAGVGGELFF. The CDR3 DNA reads as TGCGCCAGCAGCCAAGTCGCGGCAGGGGTTGGCGGGGAGCTGTTTTTT.

Points on this clone: The sample carries other DNA sequences with the same CDR3. The chain is built from TRBV9 and TRBJ2-7; 10 bases agree with TRBD1. J was trimmed by 2 bases and V by 4 bases; bases with no gene match: 3. Looked up from germline, CDR1 is SGDLS and CDR2 is YYNGEE. The CDR3 spans 14 residues. CDR3: CASSPGQGAYEQYF. The CDR3 DNA follows: TGTGCCAGCAGCCCCGGACAGGGGGCCTACGAGCAGTACTTC.

The V call is TRBV2, the J call TRBJ2-2; perhaps TRBD1 as D (5 bases). Trimming left V 2 bases short and J 7 bases short, with 11 bases between. CDR1 and CDR2 from the germline V gene are SNHLY and FYNNEI. CDR3 length equals 14 residues. In nucleotides, the CDR3 is TGTGCCAGCAGTGAATCGGACACTCGCGGGGAGCTGTTTTTT. This codes for CASSESDTRGELFF. Drawing the rest from reference TRBV2 and TRBJ2-2, the complete variable domain is EPEVTQTPSHQVTQMGQEVILRCVPISNHLYFYWYRQILGQKVEFLVSFYNNEISEKSEIFDDQFSVERPDGSNFTLKIRSTKLEDSAMYFCASSESDTRGELFFGEGSRLTVL.